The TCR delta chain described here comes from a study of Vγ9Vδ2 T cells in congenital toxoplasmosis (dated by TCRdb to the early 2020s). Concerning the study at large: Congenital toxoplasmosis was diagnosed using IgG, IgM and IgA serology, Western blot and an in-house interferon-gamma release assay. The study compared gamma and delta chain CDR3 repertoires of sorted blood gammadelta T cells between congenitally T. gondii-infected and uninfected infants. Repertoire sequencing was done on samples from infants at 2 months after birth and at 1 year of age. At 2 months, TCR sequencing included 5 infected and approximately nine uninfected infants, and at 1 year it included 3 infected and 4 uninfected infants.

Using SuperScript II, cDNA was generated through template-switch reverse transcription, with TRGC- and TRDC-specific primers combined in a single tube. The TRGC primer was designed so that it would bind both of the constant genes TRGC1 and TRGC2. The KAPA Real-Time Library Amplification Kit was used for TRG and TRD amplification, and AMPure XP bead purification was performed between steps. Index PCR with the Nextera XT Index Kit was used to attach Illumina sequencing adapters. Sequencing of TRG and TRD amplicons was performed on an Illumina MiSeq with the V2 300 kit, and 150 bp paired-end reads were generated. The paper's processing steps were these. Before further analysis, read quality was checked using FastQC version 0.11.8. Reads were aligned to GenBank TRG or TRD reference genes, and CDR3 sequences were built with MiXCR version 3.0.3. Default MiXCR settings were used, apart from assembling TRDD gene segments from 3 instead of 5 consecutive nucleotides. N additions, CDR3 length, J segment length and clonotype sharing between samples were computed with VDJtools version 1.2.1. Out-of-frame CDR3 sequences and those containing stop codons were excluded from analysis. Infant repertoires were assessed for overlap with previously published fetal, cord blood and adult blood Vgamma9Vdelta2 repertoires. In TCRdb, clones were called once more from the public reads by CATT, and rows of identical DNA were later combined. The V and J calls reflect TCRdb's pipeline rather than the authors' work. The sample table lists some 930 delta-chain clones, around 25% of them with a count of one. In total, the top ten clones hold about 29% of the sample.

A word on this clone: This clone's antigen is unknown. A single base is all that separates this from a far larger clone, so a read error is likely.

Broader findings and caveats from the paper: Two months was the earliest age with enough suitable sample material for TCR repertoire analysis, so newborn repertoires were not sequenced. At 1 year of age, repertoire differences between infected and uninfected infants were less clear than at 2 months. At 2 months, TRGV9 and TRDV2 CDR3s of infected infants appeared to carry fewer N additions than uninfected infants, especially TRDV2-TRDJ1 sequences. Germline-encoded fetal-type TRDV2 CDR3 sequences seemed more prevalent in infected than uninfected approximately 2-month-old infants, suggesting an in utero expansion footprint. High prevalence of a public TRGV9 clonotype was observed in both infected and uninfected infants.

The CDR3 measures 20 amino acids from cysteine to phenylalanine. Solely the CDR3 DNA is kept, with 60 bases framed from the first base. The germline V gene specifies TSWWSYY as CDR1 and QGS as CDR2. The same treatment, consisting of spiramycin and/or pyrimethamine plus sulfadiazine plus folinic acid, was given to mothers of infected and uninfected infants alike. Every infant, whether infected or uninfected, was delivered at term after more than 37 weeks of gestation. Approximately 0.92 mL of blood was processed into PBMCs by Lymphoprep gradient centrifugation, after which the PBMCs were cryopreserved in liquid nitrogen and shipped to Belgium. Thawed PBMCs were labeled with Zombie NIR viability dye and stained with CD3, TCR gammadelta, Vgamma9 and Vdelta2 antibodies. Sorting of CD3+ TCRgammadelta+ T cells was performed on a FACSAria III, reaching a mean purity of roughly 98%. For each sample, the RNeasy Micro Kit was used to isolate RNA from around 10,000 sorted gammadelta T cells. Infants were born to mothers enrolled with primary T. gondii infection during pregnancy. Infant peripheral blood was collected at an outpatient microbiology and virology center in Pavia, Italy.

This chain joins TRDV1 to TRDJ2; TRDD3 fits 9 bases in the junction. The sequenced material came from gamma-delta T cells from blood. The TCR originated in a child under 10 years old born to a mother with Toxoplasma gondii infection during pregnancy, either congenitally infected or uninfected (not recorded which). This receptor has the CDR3 CAPGGHYDWGRKVHPAQLFF. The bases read TGTGCTCCTGGGGGTCACTACGACTGGGGGAGAAAGGTACACCCAGCACAACTCTTCTTT.